This T cell receptor beta chain was recorded in a study of blood T cells in healthy people across ages. Remarks on this clonotype: At one end the junction does not follow the germline gene, possibly because of a read error.

With a J-beta primer mix and a sample-barcoded 5' primer, a second PCR ran about 6 to 11 cycles. No fewer than 2.5 million CDR3-containing paired-end reads came from each sample. Each CDR3 protein is one row after TCRdb ran MiXCR on the 5' RACE reads. In the table there are more than 650,000 distinct CDR3 sequences, about 24% of which are singletons. Sequenced material: blood. The sequence was collected from a man in his sixties or seventies in good health.

CDR3 nucleotides: TGTGCCAGCAGGGGACAGGGCACCTCCTATGAGCAGTACTTC. Translating it yields CASRGQGTSYEQYF. The chain carries TRBV12-3 or TRBV12-4 and TRBJ2-7; 9 bases map to TRBD1. This CDR3 has 14 residues.